These 26 T cell receptor beta chains share one sample of origin, sequenced in a study of long-term antiretroviral therapy in people with HIV. Assay version v3.0 of immunoSEQ was used, and it was run at survey level. Sequencing was performed with immunoSEQ multiplex PCR; in TCRdb, only in-frame clones are kept and a portion is missing. The sample yields roughly 40,000 clones, approximately 85% seen once. Sequencing used unsorted PBMCs, obtained 3.1 years after starting antiretroviral therapy. The source of these receptors is a woman between 45 and 65 years old with HIV.

The genes are TRBV23-1 and TRBJ2-5; TRBD1 aligns across 7 bases. TRBV23-1 is designated an ORF whose function remains uncertain. This CDR3 spans 15 amino acids. V dropped 2 bases and J dropped 2; count of bases not matched to a gene: 5. CDR3 loop: CASSQPGQLQETQYF. The CDR3 DNA follows: TGCGCCAGCAGTCAACCGGGACAGTTACAAGAGACCCAGTACTTC.

V usage is TRBV5-1 and J usage is TRBJ2-7; 8 bases line up with TRBD1. Trimming at V came to 4 bases and at J to 1 base, leaving 7 bases not matched to a gene. Germline V gene data show CDR1 as SGHRS and CDR2 as YFSETQ. CDR3 length equals 15 residues. CDR3 loop: CASSPGQGTSYEQYF. CDR3 DNA sequence: TGCGCCAGCAGCCCCGGACAGGGAACTTCCTACGAGCAGTACTTC.

In this sample, this clone turned up once. The chain uses TRBV9 and TRBJ2-7; D is perhaps TRBD2 (10 bases). The germline CDR1 and CDR2 sequences are SGDLS and YYNGEE. The CDR3 has 22 amino acids. Trimming stripped 0 bases from V and 0 bases from J, with 31 bases between. In nucleotides, the CDR3 is TGTGCCAGCAGCGTAGGGACCGGGACAGGGAAGCGGGGGGGCTCTATCTCCTACGAGCAGTACTTC. Its translation: CASSVGTGTGKRGGSISYEQYF.

The chain is built from TRBV7-6 and TRBJ2-5, with D unresolved. The V and J ends lost 2 bases and 2 bases respectively, with 9 bases between them. CDR3 size: 14 residues. Germline-derived CDR1 and CDR2 are SGHVS and FNYEAQ. CDR3 nucleotide sequence: TGTGCCAGCAGCTTAACATACAGTCAAGAGACCCAGTACTTC. Translation gives CASSLTYSQETQYF.

The DNA of the CDR3 is TGTGCCAGCAGTGAAAGGGCGACAGGTATAGGGGAGCAGTACTTC. It yields the protein CASSERATGIGEQYF. This chain connects TRBV2 to TRBJ2-7, with D maybe TRBD1 (6 bases). V shed 2 bases and J shed 7 bases, with 18 bases lying between them. The germline V gene encodes CDR1 SNHLY and CDR2 FYNNEI. There are 15 residues in the CDR3.

The gene calls are TRBV18 and TRBJ1-4; D is unclear. Trimming took 2 bases from V and 8 from J, leaving 15 bases between them. This CDR3 is built from 15 residues. Germline assignment: CDR1 KGHSH and CDR2 LQKENI. This CDR3 is CASSPNREVREKLFF. The CDR3 coding sequence is TGTGCCAGCTCACCAAACCGGGAGGTGCGGGAAAAACTGTTTTTT.

This chain uses TRBV18 with TRBJ1-5, with no clear D. This CDR3 has 16 amino acids. Trimming took 2 bases from V and 3 from J, leaving 14 bases between them. Looked up from germline, CDR1 is KGHSH and CDR2 is LQKENI. CDR3 amino acids: CASSPWPGEDNQPQHF. Written as DNA, the CDR3 is TGTGCCAGCTCACCATGGCCTGGGGAGGACAATCAGCCCCAGCATTTT.

The chain carries TRBV9 and TRBJ2-5; no firm D call. Germline CDR1 and CDR2: SGDLS and YYNGEE. The CDR3 contains 15 residues. Trimming took off 3 bases at V and 9 bases at J, with 21 bases between the two ends. The CDR3 region has the DNA TGTGCCAGCAGCGCCACAACCGCAGTCCCATTTCCCCAGTACTTC. It encodes CASSATTAVPFPQYF.

The rearrangement uses TRBV5-6 and TRBJ2-2; 10 bases agree with TRBD1. This CDR3 is 15 amino acids long. Trimming at V came to 4 bases and at J to 7 bases, leaving 7 bases not matched to a gene. Per germline, CDR1 SGHDT and CDR2 YYEEEE. CDR3 nucleotide sequence: TGTGCCAGCAGCGGAGGGACAGGGGACGGCGGGGAGCTGTTTTTT. This encodes CASSGGTGDGGELFF.

The V call is TRBV2, the J call TRBJ1-2; D gene uncertain. Germline CDR1 is SNHLY and CDR2 is FYNNEI. Deletions cut 4 bases from V and 4 bases from J, with 7 bases between. CDR3 size: 12 residues. CDR3 loop: CASSVGVYGYTF. CDR3 in DNA: TGTGCCAGCAGTGTCGGGGTCTATGGCTACACCTTC.

The CDR3 nucleotides read TGTGCCAGCCCTGACAGGGGGCTCACTGAAGCTTTCTTT. Protein product: CASPDRGLTEAFF. This chain joins TRBV6-1 and TRBJ1-1, with TRBD1 matching over 10 bases. Germline V gene data show CDR1 as MNHNS and CDR2 as SASEGT. This CDR3 is built from 13 residues. The V segment lost 8 bases and the J segment 4 bases; nucleotides outside the gene matches: 4.

The rearrangement links TRBV5-1 to TRBJ1-2; the D gene is possibly TRBD1 (5 bases). Germline V gives CDR1 SGHRS, CDR2 YFSETQ. The CDR3 consists of 13 residues. Trimming took 2 bases from V and 3 from J, leaving 8 bases between them. For the CDR3, the DNA is TGCGCCAGCAGCTTAGTACAGGACTATGGCTACACCTTC. This codes for CASSLVQDYGYTF.

The CDR3 here is CATSRVYLAGNNEQFF. The CDR3 DNA reads TGTGCCACCAGCAGAGTCTACCTAGCGGGGAATAATGAGCAGTTCTTC. The J gene is TRBJ2-1, the V gene TRBV15; 9 bases fit TRBD2. The CDR3 runs 16 residues. Germline V gives CDR1 LNHNV, CDR2 YYDKDF (reference sequence). V shed 1 base and J 7 bases; nucleotides not matched to a gene: 8.

The chain recombines TRBV6-4 with TRBJ2-3; 8 bases are shared with TRBD2. Germline-derived CDR1 and CDR2 are MRHNA and SNTAGT. The CDR3 loop spans 14 amino acids. The J segment lost 7 bases and the V segment lost 3 bases, leaving 6 bases of the junction unmatched. CDR3 in amino acids: CASSDSGDANTQYF. In nucleotides, the CDR3 is TGTGCCAGCAGTGATAGCGGGGATGCCAATACGCAGTATTTT.

The chain has TRBV10-1 and TRBJ2-2, with D possibly TRBD2 on 6 matching bases. Germline lookup yields CDR1 WNHNN and CDR2 SYGVQD (reference sequence). The CDR3 length is 14 residues. Trimming left V 5 bases short and J 10 bases short, with 17 bases between. Written as DNA, the CDR3 is TGCGCCAGCAGTTCTGGGGGGTCGCCGTTGGAGCTGTTTTTT. It encodes CASSSGGSPLELFF.

The chain employs TRBV6-1 and TRBJ1-4, with D possibly matching TRBD1 (6 bases). The CDR3 runs 14 residues. From germline, CDR1 is MNHNS and CDR2 SASEGT. V lost 6 bases and J 4 bases, leaving 12 bases between the germline ends. The CDR3 reads CASSPGGGNEKLFF. The CDR3 DNA reads as TGTGCCAGCAGCCCTGGAGGGGGTAATGAAAAACTGTTTTTT.

The J gene is TRBJ1-1, the V gene TRBV7-9; a weak D match, TRBD1 (6 bases). V was shortened by 8 bases and J by 0 bases, with 10 bases between the two germline ends. CDR1 is SEHNR and CDR2 is FQNEAQ in the germline V gene (reference sequence). This CDR3 is 13 amino acids long. The CDR3 nucleotides are TGTGCCAGCGAAACAGGGATGAACACTGAAGCTTTCTTT. The encoded protein is CASETGMNTEAFF.

The chain couples TRBV18 to TRBJ2-3, with 7 nucleotides matching TRBD2. J lost 2 bases, V lost 4 bases, and 3 bases had no gene match. Germline lookup yields CDR1 KGHSH and CDR2 LQKENI. This CDR3 contains 14 residues. CDR3 coding DNA: TGTGCCAGCTCACGCCGGGACTACACAGATACGCAGTATTTT. It specifies CASSRRDYTDTQYF.

This rearrangement joins TRBV5-8 to TRBJ1-4; no definite D call. The germline V and J ends were trimmed by 2 bases and 0 bases, with 17 bases remaining between them. The CDR3 extends over 18 amino acids. Germline V CDR1 and CDR2: SGHTS, YDEGEE. CDR3 in amino acids: CASSFKVEGFATNEKLFF. In DNA form, the CDR3 reads TGTGCCAGCAGCTTTAAAGTAGAAGGTTTTGCAACTAATGAAAAACTGTTTTTT.

The count of this clone is one. The chain combines TRBV10-3 with TRBJ2-3, with 11 bases that match TRBD2. CDR3 length equals 16 residues. Unmatched junction bases numbered 9, after V lost 8 bases and J lost 2 bases. Per germline, CDR1 ENHRY and CDR2 SYGVKD. CDR3 coding DNA: TGTGCCATCGGGGTACTAGCGGGGGCTACCACAGATACGCAGTATTTT. Translating gives CAIGVLAGATTDTQYF.

The CDR3 sequence: CASSVDRVDQPQHF. CDR3 nucleotides: TGTGCCAGCAGCGTCGACAGGGTGGACCAGCCCCAGCATTTT. The chain employs TRBV7-9 and TRBJ1-5, with 7 bases identical to TRBD1. The CDR3 spans 14 residues. V lost 5 bases and J lost 7; bases outside the gene matches: 8. The germline gives CDR1 SEHNR, CDR2 FQNEAQ (reference sequence).

This rearrangement joins TRBV30 to TRBJ1-1, with 7 bases that match TRBD1. This CDR3 is built from 15 residues. The J segment lost 2 bases and the V segment lost 4 bases, leaving 10 bases of the junction unmatched. Germline V lookup: CDR1 GTSNPN, CDR2 SVGIG (reference sequence). The CDR3 here is CAWTYSGTANTEAFF. The DNA of the CDR3 is TGTGCCTGGACCTATTCTGGGACAGCTAACACTGAAGCTTTCTTT.

CDR3 coding DNA: TGCAGCGTTGCCTCACAGGGGAACACTGAAGCTTTCTTT. Protein sequence: CSVASQGNTEAFF. The rearrangement joins TRBV29-1 to TRBJ1-1; weak D call: TRBD1 (6 bases). Germline V gene data show CDR1 as SQVTM and CDR2 as ANQGSEA. Trimming cost V 4 bases and J 1 base, with 10 bases left between them. The CDR3 loop spans 13 amino acids. The variable domain in full, with the rest retrieved from reference TRBV29-1 and TRBJ1-1, is SAVISQKPSRDICQRGTSLTIQCQVDSQVTMMFWYRQQPGQSLTLIATANQGSEATYESGFVIDKFPISRPNLTFSTLTVSNMSPEDSSIYLCSVASQGNTEAFFGQGTRLTVV.

This chain links TRBV5-1 with TRBJ2-7; 9 nucleotides agree with TRBD1. CDR1 SGHRS and CDR2 YFSETQ come from the germline V gene. The trim removed 5 bases at V and 5 bases at J, leaving 8 bases unmatched. This CDR3 contains 14 residues. The DNA of the CDR3 is TGCGCCAGCAGATCGGGACAGGGTATTGACGAGCAGTACTTC. Its protein product is CASRSGQGIDEQYF. Using reference TRBV5-1 and TRBJ2-7 for the parts outside the CDR3, the full variable domain is KAGVTQTPRYLIKTRGQQVTLSCSPISGHRSVSWYQQTPGQGLQFLFEYFSETQRNKGNFPGRFSGRQFSNSRSEMNVSTLELGDSALYLCASRSGQGIDEQYFGPGTRLTVT.

The chain employs TRBV7-9 and TRBJ2-5; 8 bases are shared with TRBD1. V shed 5 bases and J 3 bases; nucleotides not matched to a gene: 5. Germline CDR1 and CDR2: SEHNR and FQNEAQ (reference sequence). CDR3 size: 14 residues. The CDR3 bases are TGTGCCAGCAGCCCCGGACAGGGTAAAGAGACCCAGTACTTC. Its translation is CASSPGQGKETQYF.

This rearrangement joins TRBV5-1 to TRBJ2-1; D might be TRBD1 (5 bases). V was cut by 4 bases and J by 10 bases, with 15 bases left in between. This CDR3 has 13 amino acids. Germline assignment: CDR1 SGHRS and CDR2 YFSETQ. The CDR3 here is CASSPTAELEQFF. Written as DNA, the CDR3 is TGCGCCAGCAGCCCGACAGCCGAGCTAGAGCAGTTCTTC.